Below are 21 T cell receptor beta chains sequenced from a single sample in a study of OX40 agonist ivuxolimab in advanced cancers. The protocol was immunoSEQ multiplex PCR, while the TCRdb copy is restricted to in-frame clones and leaves out a portion. The repertoire has 50,000 to 65,000 clones, roughly 80% of them found once; the top ten carry about 2.3%. The source was CD4+ or CD8+ T cells sorted from blood, collected in a trial of the OX40 agonist ivuxolimab. Receptors originate from an adult with an advanced solid tumor such as melanoma, head and neck, liver or kidney cancer.

The gene calls are TRBV7-9 and TRBJ2-1; 14 nucleotides match TRBD2. J lost 7 bases, V lost 4 bases, and 15 bases had no gene match. The CDR3 length is 19 residues. Germline CDR1 is SEHNR and CDR2 is FQNEAQ (reference sequence). The CDR3 DNA reads TGTGCCAGCAGCTCGCGACCGACTAGCGGGAGGGGTGAAGGGAATGAGCAGTTCTTC. Amino acid sequence: CASSSRPTSGRGEGNEQFF.

This clone is labeled as medium-sized. This chain connects TRBV18 to TRBJ2-1; 9 bases map to TRBD2. Losses at the gene ends were 6 bases for V and 2 bases for J; bases not matched to a gene: 8. The length of the CDR3 is 16 residues. Germline CDR1 reads KGHSH; CDR2 reads LQKENI. CDR3 coding DNA: TGTGCCAGCTCGCCTATGGGCGGGAGGGCCTACAATGAGCAGTTCTTC. Translated, it gives CASSPMGGRAYNEQFF.

The chain links TRBV5-4 to TRBJ1-6; tentatively, D is TRBD1 (6 bases). This CDR3 spans 15 amino acids. With 3 bases removed from V and 2 bases from J, the gap between germline ends came to 9 bases. Germline V gives CDR1 SGHNT, CDR2 YYREEE (reference sequence). CDR3 nucleotide sequence: TGTGCCAGCAGCTCCACAGGGACCTATAATTCACCCCTCCACTTT. It is translated as CASSSTGTYNSPLHF.

The gene calls are TRBV21-1 and TRBJ2-7; the DNA was not compared with TRBD2, the D call given in the table. TRBV21-1 is assigned pseudogene status. The CDR3 covers 13 residues. CDR3 sequence: CARRGESSYEQYF. DNA of the CDR3: TGTGCCAGACGGGGGGAGTCATCCTACGAGCAGTACTTC.

This chain joins TRBV2 and TRBJ2-1; possibly TRBD2 for D (5 bases). This CDR3 spans 13 amino acids. Per germline, CDR1 SNHLY and CDR2 FYNNEI. V lost 4 bases and J lost 7, with 11 bases in between. This CDR3 is CASSVTGNNEQFF. Here the CDR3 DNA reads TGTGCCAGCAGTGTTACGGGGAATAATGAGCAGTTCTTC.

The chain carries TRBV30 and TRBJ2-2; maybe TRBD2 (6 bases). CDR1 is GTSNPN, CDR2 SVGIG, per germline (reference sequence). V was trimmed by 0 bases and J by 6 bases, leaving 11 bases between them. The CDR3 spans 14 residues. The chain's CDR3 is CAWSVGIAAGELFF. The CDR3 DNA follows: TGTGCCTGGAGTGTAGGGATAGCGGCCGGGGAGCTGTTTTTT.

This clone has more than one count but fewer than ten. This chain links TRBV4-1 with TRBJ1-5; D ambiguous. Germline V gives CDR1 MGHRA, CDR2 YSYEKL. The V and J ends lost 0 bases and 7 bases respectively, with 4 bases between them. There are 12 residues in the CDR3. CDR3 DNA: TGCGCCAGCAGCCAAGATCAACAGCCCCAGCATTTT. Its translation is CASSQDQQPQHF.

The V and J genes are TRBV21-1 and TRBJ1-4. TRBV21-1 counts as a pseudogene. The length of the CDR3 is 17 residues. The CDR3 nucleotides read TGTGCCAGCAGCGTAAGCAAGGGGGGGCAAGGGAATGAAAAACTGTTTTTT. Its translation: CASSVSKGGQGNEKLFF.

The gene calls are TRBV13 and TRBJ2-3, with D unresolved. V was pared by 5 bases and J by 6 bases, with 12 bases between. The CDR3 runs 13 residues. Germline V lookup: CDR1 PRHDT, CDR2 FYEKMQ (reference sequence). The CDR3 region is CASSPGDTDTQYF. In nucleotides, the CDR3 is TGTGCCAGCAGCCCCGGCGATACTGATACGCAGTATTTT.

This clone was recorded once. The chain couples TRBV18 to TRBJ1-2; perhaps TRBD1 as D (5 bases). V was shortened by 0 bases and J by 2 bases, with 16 bases between the two germline ends. Germline values: CDR1 KGHSH, CDR2 LQKENI. This CDR3 contains 17 residues. The CDR3 is CASSPPGGVKVNYGYTF. The CDR3 nucleotides are TGTGCCAGCTCACCACCCGGGGGAGTAAAAGTCAACTATGGCTACACCTTC.

In its sample, this clone was seen a few times. V and J are TRBV6-1 and TRBJ1-5; D might be TRBD1 (5 bases). Germline values: CDR1 MNHNS, CDR2 SASEGT. The V gene lost 7 bases and the J gene lost 6 bases, with 13 bases spanning the gap. The CDR3 runs to 13 residues. CDR3: CASTLDGGQPQHF. CDR3 sequence (DNA): TGTGCCAGCACCCTGGACGGGGGTCAGCCCCAGCATTTT.

The J gene is TRBJ2-7, the V gene TRBV19; tentatively, D is TRBD1 (6 bases). Trimming left V 2 bases short and J 0 bases short, with 11 bases between. CDR1 is LNHDA, CDR2 SQIVND, per germline (reference sequence). The CDR3 is made up of 15 amino acids. The CDR3 bases are TGTGCCAGTAGTATAACCCGGGACACCTCCTACGAGCAGTACTTC. This codes for CASSITRDTSYEQYF.

DNA for the CDR3: TGTGCCAGCAGCTACACAGGGGCCTACGAGCAGTACTTC. Translating it yields CASSYTGAYEQYF. This chain connects TRBV7-2 to TRBJ2-5; 7 bases fit TRBD1. The J call may be in error: the DNA end matches TRBJ2-7 better. The CDR3 loop spans 13 amino acids. Germline-derived CDR1 and CDR2 are SGHTA and FQGNSA.

The chain combines TRBV7-2 with TRBJ2-7; TRBD2 matches at 10 bases. J lost 2 bases, V lost 3 bases, and 10 bases had no gene match. The CDR3 runs to 17 residues. From germline, CDR1 is SGHTA and CDR2 FQGNSA. The CDR3 spells CASSFSRWTSGTYEQYF. The DNA for the CDR3 is TGTGCCAGCAGCTTTAGTCGATGGACTAGCGGAACCTACGAGCAGTACTTC.

The chain recombines TRBV19 with TRBJ2-7; 9 bases line up with TRBD1. CDR3 length equals 14 residues. V trimming: 6 bases; J trimming: 4 bases; junction bases outside the gene matches: 7. Looked up from germline, CDR1 is LNHDA and CDR2 is SQIVND (reference sequence). The CDR3 here is CASSLRDRDYEQYF. The CDR3 DNA reads as TGTGCCAGTAGCCTCCGGGACAGGGATTACGAGCAGTACTTC.

The V and J genes are TRBV2 and TRBJ1-5, with 7 bases fitting TRBD1. The germline CDR1 and CDR2 sequences are SNHLY and FYNNEI. The trim removed 4 bases at V and 6 bases at J, leaving 6 bases unmatched. CDR3 length equals 14 residues. The CDR3 bases are TGTGCCAGCAGTGTGGGACAGATATCTCAGCCCCAGCATTTT. Translation gives CASSVGQISQPQHF.

The chain is built from TRBV18 and TRBJ1-1; TRBD1 agrees at 11 bases. V trimming: 1 base; J trimming: 3 bases; junction bases outside the gene matches: 4. Germline assignment: CDR1 KGHSH and CDR2 LQKENI. The CDR3 has 16 amino acids. CDR3 bases: TGTGCCAGCTCACCACGGGACAGGGGGTGGGACACTGAAGCTTTCTTT. This translates into CASSPRDRGWDTEAFF.

V is TRBV10-3 and J is TRBJ1-1; D remains ambiguous. The CDR3 totals 13 residues. The germline CDR1 and CDR2 sequences are ENHRY and SYGVKD. Trimming shortened V by 3 bases and J by 0 bases, and 5 bases separated the two germline ends. The DNA for the CDR3 is TGTGCCATCAGTGATGTGCTGAACACTGAAGCTTTCTTT. Its translation is CAISDVLNTEAFF.

This clone was seen just once. This chain connects TRBV7-2 to TRBJ2-5; 13 bases match TRBD2. The CDR3 has 16 residues. The J segment lost 3 bases and the V segment lost 1 base, leaving 2 bases of the junction unmatched. Germline values: CDR1 SGHTA, CDR2 FQGNSA. CDR3 DNA: TGTGCCAGCAGCTTAGAACTAGCGGGAGGGAAAGAGACCCAGTACTTC. Translated, it gives CASSLELAGGKETQYF.

This clone was counted a few times. The chain joins TRBV6-5 to TRBJ1-5, with TRBD1 as a possible D gene (6 bases). CDR3 size: 14 residues. V lost 5 bases, J lost 4 bases, and 12 bases lay in between. Germline lookup yields CDR1 MNHEY and CDR2 SVGAGI. The CDR3 bases are TGTGCCAGCAGTCCCCAAGGGGGGAATCAGCCCCAGCATTTT. Translated: CASSPQGGNQPQHF.

The rearrangement links TRBV7-2 to TRBJ1-2; D perhaps matches TRBD1 (6 bases). This CDR3 has 14 residues. Germline CDR1 and CDR2: SGHTA and FQGNSA. Trimming stripped 4 bases from V and 5 bases from J, with 14 bases between. The CDR3 nucleotides are TGTGCCAGCAGCTCGCCGGGACACGCATATGGCTACACCTTC. This gives the protein CASSSPGHAYGYTF.